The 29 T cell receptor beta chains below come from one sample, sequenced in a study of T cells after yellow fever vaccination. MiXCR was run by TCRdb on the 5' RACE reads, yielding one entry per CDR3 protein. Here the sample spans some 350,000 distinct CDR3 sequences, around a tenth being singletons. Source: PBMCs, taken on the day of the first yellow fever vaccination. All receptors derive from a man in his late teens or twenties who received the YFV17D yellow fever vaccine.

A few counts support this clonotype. The CDR3, as DNA: TGTGCCAGCAGCGCTGGACCTACAGGGTCCCATGAGCAGTTCTTC. Protein: CASSAGPTGSHEQFF. The chain recombines TRBV7-9 with TRBJ2-1, with D perhaps TRBD1 (6 bases). The CDR3 has 15 residues. CDR1 SEHNR and CDR2 FQNEAQ come from the germline V gene (reference sequence). V gave up 5 bases and J gave up 8 bases, with 19 bases separating them.

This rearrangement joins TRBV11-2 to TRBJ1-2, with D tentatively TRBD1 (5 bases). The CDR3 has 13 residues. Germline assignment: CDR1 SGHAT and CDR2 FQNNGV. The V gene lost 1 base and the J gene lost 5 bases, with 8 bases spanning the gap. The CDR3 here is CASSLARVYGYTF. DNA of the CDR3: TGTGCCAGCAGCTTAGCCAGGGTTTATGGCTACACCTTC.

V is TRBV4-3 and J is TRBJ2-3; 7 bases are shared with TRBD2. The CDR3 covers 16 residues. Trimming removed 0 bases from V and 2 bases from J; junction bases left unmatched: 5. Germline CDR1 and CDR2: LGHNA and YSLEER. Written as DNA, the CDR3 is TGCGCCAGCAGCCAAGAGGGAGCGGGGATCACAGATACGCAGTATTTT. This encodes CASSQEGAGITDTQYF.

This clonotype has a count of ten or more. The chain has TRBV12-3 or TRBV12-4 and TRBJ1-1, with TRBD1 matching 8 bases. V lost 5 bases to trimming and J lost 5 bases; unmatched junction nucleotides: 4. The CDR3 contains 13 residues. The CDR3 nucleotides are TGTGCCAGCAGTCAGGGGGCTGGGACTGAAGCTTTCTTT. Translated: CASSQGAGTEAFF.

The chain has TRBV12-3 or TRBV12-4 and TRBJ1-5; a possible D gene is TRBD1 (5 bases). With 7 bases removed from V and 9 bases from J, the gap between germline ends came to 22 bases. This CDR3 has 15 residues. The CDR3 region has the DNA TGTGCCAGCACAATATCTGGGGGGGTCTTGAGGCCCCAGCATTTT. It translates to CASTISGGVLRPQHF.

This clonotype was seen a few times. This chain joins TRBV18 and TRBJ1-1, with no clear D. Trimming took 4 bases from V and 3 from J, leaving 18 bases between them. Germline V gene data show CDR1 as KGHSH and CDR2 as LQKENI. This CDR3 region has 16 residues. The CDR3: CASSQGLAGRYTEAFF. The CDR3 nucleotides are TGTGCCAGCTCACAAGGGCTCGCGGGGAGATACACTGAAGCTTTCTTT.

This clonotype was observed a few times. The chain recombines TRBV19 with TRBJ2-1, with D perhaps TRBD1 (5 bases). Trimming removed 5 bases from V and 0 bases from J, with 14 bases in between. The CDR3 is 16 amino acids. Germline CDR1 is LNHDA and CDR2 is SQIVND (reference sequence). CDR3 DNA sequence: TGTGCCAGTAGTTCCTGGGGCTCCTCCTCCTACAATGAGCAGTTCTTC. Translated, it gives CASSSWGSSSYNEQFF.

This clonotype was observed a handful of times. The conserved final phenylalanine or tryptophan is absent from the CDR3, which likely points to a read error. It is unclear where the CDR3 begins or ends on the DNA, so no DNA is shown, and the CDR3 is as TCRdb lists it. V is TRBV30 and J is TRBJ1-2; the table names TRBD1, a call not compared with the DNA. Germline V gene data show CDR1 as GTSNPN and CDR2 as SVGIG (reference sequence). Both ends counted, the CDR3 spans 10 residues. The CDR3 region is CAWDRDRAFL.

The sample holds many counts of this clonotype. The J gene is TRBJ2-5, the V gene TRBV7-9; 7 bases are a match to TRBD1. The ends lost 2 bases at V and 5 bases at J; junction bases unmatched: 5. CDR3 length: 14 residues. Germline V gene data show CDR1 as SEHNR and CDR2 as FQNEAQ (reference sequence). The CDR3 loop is CASSLRQGMETQYF. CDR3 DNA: TGTGCCAGCAGCTTAAGACAGGGTATGGAGACCCAGTACTTC.

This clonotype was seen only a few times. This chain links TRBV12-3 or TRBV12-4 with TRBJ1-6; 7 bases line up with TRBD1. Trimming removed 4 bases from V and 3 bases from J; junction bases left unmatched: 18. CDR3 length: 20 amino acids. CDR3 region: CASSSLTDRARRGYNSPLHF. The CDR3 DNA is TGTGCCAGCAGTTCCCTTACCGACAGGGCTCGACGTGGCTATAATTCACCCCTCCACTTT.

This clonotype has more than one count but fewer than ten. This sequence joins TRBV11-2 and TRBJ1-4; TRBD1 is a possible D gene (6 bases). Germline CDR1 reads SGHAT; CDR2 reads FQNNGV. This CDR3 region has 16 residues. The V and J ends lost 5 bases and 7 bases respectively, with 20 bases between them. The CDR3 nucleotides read TGTGCCAGCAGCCCAAGATCCCCGGGGGCCCCTGAAAAACTGTTTTTT. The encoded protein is CASSPRSPGAPEKLFF.

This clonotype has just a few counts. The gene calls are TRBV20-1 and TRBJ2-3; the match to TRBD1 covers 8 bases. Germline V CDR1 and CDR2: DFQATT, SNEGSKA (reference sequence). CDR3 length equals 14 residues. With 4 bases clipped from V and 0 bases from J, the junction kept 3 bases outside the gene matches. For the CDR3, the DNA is TGCAGTGCTACGGGGACAGGAAGCACAGATACGCAGTATTTT. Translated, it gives CSATGTGSTDTQYF.

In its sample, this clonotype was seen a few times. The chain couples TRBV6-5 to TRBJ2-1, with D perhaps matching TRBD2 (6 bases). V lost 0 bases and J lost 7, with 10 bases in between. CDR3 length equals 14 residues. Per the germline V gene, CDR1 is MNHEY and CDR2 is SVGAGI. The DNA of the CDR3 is TGTGCCAGCAGTTACTCGGATGGGGGGAATGAGCAGTTCTTC. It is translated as CASSYSDGGNEQFF.

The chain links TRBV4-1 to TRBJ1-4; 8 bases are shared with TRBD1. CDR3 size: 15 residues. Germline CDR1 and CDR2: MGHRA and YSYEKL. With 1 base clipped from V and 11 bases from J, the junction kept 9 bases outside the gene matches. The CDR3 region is CASSQVSDREAKLFF. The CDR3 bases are TGCGCCAGCAGCCAAGTTTCGGACAGGGAGGCGAAACTGTTTTTT.

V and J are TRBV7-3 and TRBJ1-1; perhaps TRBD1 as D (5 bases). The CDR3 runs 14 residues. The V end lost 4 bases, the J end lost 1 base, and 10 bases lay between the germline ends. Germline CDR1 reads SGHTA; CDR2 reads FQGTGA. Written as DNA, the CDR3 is TGTGCCAGCAGCTCCGCCGGGGGGAACACTGAAGCTTTCTTT. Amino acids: CASSSAGGNTEAFF.

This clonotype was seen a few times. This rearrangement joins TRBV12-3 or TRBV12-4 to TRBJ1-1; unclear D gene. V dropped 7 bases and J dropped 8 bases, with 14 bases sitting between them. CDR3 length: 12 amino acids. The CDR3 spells CASTPFGGEAFF. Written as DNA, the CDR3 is TGTGCCAGCACTCCTTTCGGCGGCGAAGCTTTCTTT.

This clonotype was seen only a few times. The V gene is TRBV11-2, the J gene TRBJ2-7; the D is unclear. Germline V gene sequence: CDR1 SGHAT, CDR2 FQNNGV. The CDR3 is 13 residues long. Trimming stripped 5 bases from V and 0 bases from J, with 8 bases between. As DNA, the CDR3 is TGTGCCAGCAGCCCTACCTCCTCCTACGAGCAGTACTTC. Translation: CASSPTSSYEQYF.

CDR3: CASREHTWGTEAFF. In nucleotides, the CDR3 is TGTGCCAGCAGGGAGCATACTTGGGGCACTGAAGCTTTCTTT. The chain joins TRBV6-1 to TRBJ1-1; no reliable D call. The CDR3 spans 14 residues. Germline values: CDR1 MNHNS, CDR2 SASEGT. The V end was cut by 6 bases, the J end by 4 bases, with 15 bases between.

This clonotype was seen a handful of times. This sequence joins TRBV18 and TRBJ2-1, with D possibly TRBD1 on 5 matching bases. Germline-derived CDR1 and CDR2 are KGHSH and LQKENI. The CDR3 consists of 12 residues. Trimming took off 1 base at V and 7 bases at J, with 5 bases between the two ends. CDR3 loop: CASSPRTNEQFF. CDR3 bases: TGTGCCAGCTCACCACGGACAAATGAGCAGTTCTTC.

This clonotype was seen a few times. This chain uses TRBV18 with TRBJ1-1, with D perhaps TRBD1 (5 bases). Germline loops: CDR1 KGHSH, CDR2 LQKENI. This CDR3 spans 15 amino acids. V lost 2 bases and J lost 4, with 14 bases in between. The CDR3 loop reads CASSPVGGTGTEAFF. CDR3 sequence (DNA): TGTGCCAGCTCACCAGTTGGGGGTACTGGCACTGAAGCTTTCTTT.

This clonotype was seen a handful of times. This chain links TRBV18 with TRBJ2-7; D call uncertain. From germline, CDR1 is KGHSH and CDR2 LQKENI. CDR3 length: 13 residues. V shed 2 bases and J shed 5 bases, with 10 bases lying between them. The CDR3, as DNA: TGTGCCAGCTCACCAACGAATGGGGACGAGCAGTACTTC. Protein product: CASSPTNGDEQYF.

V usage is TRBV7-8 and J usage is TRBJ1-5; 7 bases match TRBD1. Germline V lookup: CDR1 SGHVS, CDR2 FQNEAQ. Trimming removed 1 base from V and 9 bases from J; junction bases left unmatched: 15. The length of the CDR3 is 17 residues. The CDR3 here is CASSLGVRQGPKGPQHF. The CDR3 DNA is TGTGCCAGCAGCTTAGGAGTTCGACAGGGACCGAAAGGGCCCCAGCATTTT.

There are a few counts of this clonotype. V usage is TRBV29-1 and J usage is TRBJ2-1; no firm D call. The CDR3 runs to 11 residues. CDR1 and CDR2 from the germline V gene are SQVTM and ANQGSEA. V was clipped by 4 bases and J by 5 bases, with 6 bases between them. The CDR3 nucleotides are TGCAGCGTTGTGGAGAACAATGAGCAGTTCTTC. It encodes CSVVENNEQFF.

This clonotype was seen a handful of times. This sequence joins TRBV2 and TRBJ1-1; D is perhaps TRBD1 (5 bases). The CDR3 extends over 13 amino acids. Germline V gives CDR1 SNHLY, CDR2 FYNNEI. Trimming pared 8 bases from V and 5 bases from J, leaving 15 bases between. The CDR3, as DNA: TGTGCCAGCTCGGGGGAGAGTAGGACTGAAGCTTTCTTT. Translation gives CASSGESRTEAFF.

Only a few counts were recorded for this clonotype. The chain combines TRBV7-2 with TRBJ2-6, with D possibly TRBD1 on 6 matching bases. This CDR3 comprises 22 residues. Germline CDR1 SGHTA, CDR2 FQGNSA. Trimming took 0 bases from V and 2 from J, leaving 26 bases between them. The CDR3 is CASSLAWSRLGASSAGANVLTF. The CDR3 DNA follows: TGTGCCAGCAGCTTAGCGTGGTCTCGACTGGGGGCGAGTTCCGCTGGGGCCAACGTCCTGACTTTC.

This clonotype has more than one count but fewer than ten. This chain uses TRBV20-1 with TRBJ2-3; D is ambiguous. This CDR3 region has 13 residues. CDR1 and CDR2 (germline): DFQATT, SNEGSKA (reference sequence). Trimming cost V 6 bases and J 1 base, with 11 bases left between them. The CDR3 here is CSAPPVRTDTQYF. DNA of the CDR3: TGCAGTGCCCCCCCCGTTCGCACAGATACGCAGTATTTT.

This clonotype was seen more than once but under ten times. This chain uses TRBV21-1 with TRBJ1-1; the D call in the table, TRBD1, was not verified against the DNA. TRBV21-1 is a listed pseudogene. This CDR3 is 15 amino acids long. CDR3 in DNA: TGTGCCAGTCTCGATCGGGACAGGGGAGATGGTGAAGCTTTCTTT. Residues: CASLDRDRGDGEAFF.

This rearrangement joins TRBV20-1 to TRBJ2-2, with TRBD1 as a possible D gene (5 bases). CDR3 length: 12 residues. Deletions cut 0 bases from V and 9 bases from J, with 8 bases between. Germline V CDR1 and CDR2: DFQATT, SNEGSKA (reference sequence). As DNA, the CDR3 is TGCAGTGCTAGAGATCTGGACAGGGAGCTGTTTTTT. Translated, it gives CSARDLDRELFF.

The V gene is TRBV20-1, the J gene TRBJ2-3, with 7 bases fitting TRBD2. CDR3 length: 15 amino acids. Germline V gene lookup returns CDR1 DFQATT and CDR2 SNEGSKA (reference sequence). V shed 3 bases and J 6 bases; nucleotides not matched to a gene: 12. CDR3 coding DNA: TGCAGTGCTAGGCGCCCTAGCGGCCAAGGCGATACGCAGTATTTT. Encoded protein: CSARRPSGQGDTQYF.